The 27 T cell receptor beta chains in this list originate from one sample, sequenced in a study of blood T cell repertoires in COVID-19. Profiled with immunoSEQ multiplex PCR; TCRdb holds only in-frame clones, not every one. The sample records some 300,000 clones, 88% being singletons. The sequenced sample consisted of peripheral blood. These receptors all come from a young woman who had recovered from COVID-19.

The chain is built from TRBV5-4 and TRBJ2-2; weak D call: TRBD2 (5 bases). V dropped 4 bases and J dropped 4 bases, with 11 bases sitting between them. The CDR3 spans 14 residues. Germline assignment: CDR1 SGHNT and CDR2 YYREEE (reference sequence). CDR3 DNA: TGTGCCAGCAGCGTCCTGGGGAGCACCGGGGAGCTGTTTTTT. As protein: CASSVLGSTGELFF.

This sequence joins TRBV18 and TRBJ1-2, with 11 bases lining up with TRBD1. The trim removed 4 bases at V and 7 bases at J, leaving 11 bases unmatched. CDR1 KGHSH and CDR2 LQKENI come from the germline V gene. The CDR3 totals 16 residues. This CDR3 is CASSLGTGGENSGYTF. The CDR3 DNA sequence: TGTGCCAGCTCACTCGGGACAGGGGGTGAAAATAGTGGCTACACCTTC.

The chain links TRBV29-1 to TRBJ1-2; TRBD1 agrees at 9 bases. V lost 8 bases to trimming and J lost 3 bases; unmatched junction nucleotides: 4. The length of the CDR3 is 12 residues. CDR1 is SQVTM, CDR2 ANQGSEA, per germline. The CDR3 loop reads CSLRQGDYGYTF. CDR3 DNA sequence: TGCAGCCTACGACAGGGGGACTATGGCTACACCTTC.

The chain is built from TRBV4-3 and TRBJ1-1; 11 bases align to TRBD1. V shed 2 bases, J shed 4 bases, and the junction held 6 bases outside the gene matches. From germline, CDR1 is LGHNA and CDR2 YSLEER. CDR3 size: 16 residues. CDR3 residues: CASSQRTGGRGTEAFF. CDR3 coding DNA: TGCGCCAGCAGCCAAAGGACAGGGGGCAGGGGCACTGAAGCTTTCTTT.

This chain uses TRBV28 with TRBJ1-1; D remains ambiguous. CDR1 is MDHEN and CDR2 is SYDVKM in the germline V gene. CDR3 length equals 13 residues. Trimming removed 2 bases at V and 4 bases at J, with 8 bases between. The CDR3 region is CASSLPVSTEAFF. The CDR3 DNA is TGTGCCAGCAGTTTACCGGTATCCACTGAAGCTTTCTTT.

This chain uses TRBV10-3 with TRBJ2-1; the match to TRBD1 covers 10 bases. V was pared by 0 bases and J by 5 bases, with 4 bases of the junction left unmatched. Germline V gene sequence: CDR1 ENHRY, CDR2 SYGVKD. CDR3 size: 16 residues. The CDR3 sequence is CAISESRQGADNEQFF. Here the CDR3 DNA reads TGTGCCATCAGTGAGTCGAGACAGGGGGCGGACAATGAGCAGTTCTTC.

The chain has TRBV5-1 and TRBJ1-1; 7 bases align to TRBD1. Losses at the gene ends were 6 bases for V and 3 bases for J; bases not matched to a gene: 11. Germline V gene sequence: CDR1 SGHRS, CDR2 YFSETQ. The CDR3 extends over 15 amino acids. CDR3 residues: CASTRQTGLDTEAFF. The CDR3 DNA sequence: TGCGCCAGCACCCGTCAGACAGGGTTGGACACTGAAGCTTTCTTT.

The table lists this clone with a count of one. The chain employs TRBV24-1 and TRBJ2-1; 8 nucleotides line up with TRBD1. The CDR3 has 16 amino acids. Losses at the gene ends were 3 bases for V and 8 bases for J; bases not matched to a gene: 11. Germline-derived CDR1 and CDR2 are KGHDR and SFDVKD. The CDR3 sequence: CATSDPGGDLRYEQFF. CDR3 DNA: TGTGCCACCAGTGATCCAGGGGGCGATCTAAGGTATGAGCAGTTCTTC.

The chain carries TRBV11-3 and TRBJ2-7; 7 nucleotides line up with TRBD1. Unmatched junction bases numbered 10, after V lost 5 bases and J lost 3 bases. The length of the CDR3 is 15 residues. Germline-derived CDR1 and CDR2 are SGHNT and YENEEA. CDR3 in amino acids: CASSPPRDSHYEQYF. The DNA for the CDR3 is TGTGCCAGCAGCCCACCCCGGGACAGTCACTACGAGCAGTACTTC.

The rearrangement joins TRBV5-6 to TRBJ1-2, with D possibly being TRBD1 (6 bases). The CDR3 has 15 residues. CDR1 is SGHDT, CDR2 YYEEEE, per germline. V was pared by 0 bases and J by 4 bases, with 13 bases between. This CDR3 is CASSLAGRGFYGYTF. Written as DNA, the CDR3 is TGTGCCAGCAGCTTGGCGGGCAGGGGCTTCTATGGCTACACCTTC.

The gene calls are TRBV14 and TRBJ1-2; TRBD1 might be the D (6 bases). This CDR3 comprises 13 residues. V lost 1 base and J lost 12, with 15 bases in between. Germline V gene lookup returns CDR1 SGHDN and CDR2 FVKESK. CDR3 nucleotides: TGTGCCAGCAGCCAAGTCGGTAGGACAGTGAACACCTTC. Encoded protein: CASSQVGRTVNTF. Full variable domain (rest looked up from reference TRBV14 and TRBJ1-2): EAGVTQFPSHSVIEKGQTVTLRCDPISGHDNLYWYRRVMGKEIKFLLHFVKESKQDESGMPNNRFLAERTGGTYSTLKVQPAELEDSGVYFCASSQVGRTVNTFGSGTRLTVV.

The rearrangement uses TRBV5-1 and TRBJ2-5; TRBD2 matches at 8 bases. Germline-derived CDR1 and CDR2 are SGHRS and YFSETQ. The junction had 7 bases not matched to a gene; V was cut back by 3 bases and J by 3 bases. The CDR3 sequence is 15 residues long. The CDR3 protein is CASSSIFSGEETQYF. CDR3 bases: TGCGCCAGCAGCTCGATATTTAGCGGGGAAGAGACCCAGTACTTC.

On this clone itself: Other DNA sequences within the sample encode an identical CDR3. The V gene is TRBV5-4, the J gene TRBJ1-6; tentative D call: TRBD1 (6 bases). Trimming removed 2 bases at V and 6 bases at J, with 9 bases between. Germline V gene data show CDR1 as SGHNT and CDR2 as YYREEE (reference sequence). The CDR3 is made up of 14 amino acids. The CDR3 DNA reads TGTGCCAGCAGCTTACAGGGTAGTAATTCACCCCTCCACTTT. This translates into CASSLQGSNSPLHF.

The chain has TRBV21-1 and TRBJ2-1; the DNA was not compared with TRBD1, the D call given in the table. TRBV21-1 counts as a pseudogene. This CDR3 has 15 residues. The CDR3 DNA is TGTGCCAGCAGCAACGGGACATACTCCTACAATGAGCAGTTCTTC. This sequence encodes CASSNGTYSYNEQFF.

The chain is built from TRBV5-1 and TRBJ1-4, with D maybe TRBD1 (6 bases). V was clipped by 5 bases and J by 4 bases, with 9 bases between them. Germline CDR1 SGHRS, CDR2 YFSETQ. This CDR3 comprises 13 residues. The CDR3 DNA reads as TGCGCCAGCAGTGGACAGAATAATGAAAAACTGTTTTTT. It is translated as CASSGQNNEKLFF.

The CDR3 DNA is TGTGCCAGCAGCCTTCCGGGGGAAAAACTGTTTTTT. This encodes CASSLPGEKLFF. The genes are TRBV5-4 and TRBJ1-4; no reliable D call. Trimming stripped 4 bases from V and 8 bases from J, with 9 bases between. The CDR3 length is 12 residues. Germline CDR1 SGHNT, CDR2 YYREEE (reference sequence).

The chain combines TRBV12-5 with TRBJ1-2, with D perhaps TRBD1 (6 bases). This CDR3 is built from 15 residues. Per germline, CDR1 LGHNT and CDR2 FRNRAP. Trimming removed 5 bases from V and 7 bases from J, with 20 bases in between. Written as DNA, the CDR3 is TGTGCTAGTGGTCCAAATTACGAGGGGGTACGTGGCTACACCTTC. Its protein is CASGPNYEGVRGYTF.

This chain connects TRBV19 to TRBJ2-4; TRBD1 matches at 11 bases. CDR1 and CDR2 from the germline V gene are LNHDA and SQIVND (reference sequence). The CDR3 extends over 17 amino acids. The V and J ends lost 6 bases and 3 bases, in that order; junction bases with no gene match: 10. The CDR3, as DNA: TGTGCCAGTAGCAACCAGGGACAGGGGGGTCACAAAAACATTCAGTACTTC. Translation gives CASSNQGQGGHKNIQYF. The variable domain in full, with the rest retrieved from reference TRBV19 and TRBJ2-4, is DGGITQSPKYLFRKEGQNVTLSCEQNLNHDAMYWYRQDPGQGLRLIYYSQIVNDFQKGDIAEGYSVSREKKESFPLTVTSAQKNPTAFYLCASSNQGQGGHKNIQYFGAGTRLSVL.

The J gene is TRBJ2-3, the V gene TRBV28, with TRBD2 as a possible D gene (7 bases). CDR1 is MDHEN and CDR2 is SYDVKM in the germline V gene. Trimming left V 3 bases short and J 1 base short, with 17 bases between. CDR3 length equals 17 residues. The CDR3 here is CASSLEGGGPRTDTQYF. CDR3 nucleotides: TGTGCCAGCAGTTTGGAAGGCGGGGGCCCCCGCACAGATACGCAGTATTTT.

Written as DNA, the CDR3 is TGTGCCAGCAGCCCCAGGGGGGAATCACCCCTCCACTTT. It encodes CASSPRGESPLHF. The chain is built from TRBV6-5 and TRBJ1-6; 7 bases align to TRBD1. The CDR3 runs to 13 residues. Per the germline V gene, CDR1 is MNHEY and CDR2 is SVGAGI. After removal of 6 bases from V and 10 bases from J, the junction contained 6 bases not matched to a gene.

This chain joins TRBV6-5 and TRBJ1-5; maybe TRBD1 (6 bases). The CDR3 consists of 15 residues. Germline-derived CDR1 and CDR2 are MNHEY and SVGAGI. Trimming took 6 bases from V and 0 from J, leaving 12 bases between them. The CDR3, as DNA: TGTGCCAGCAGGACCACAGGGTATAGCAATCAGCCCCAGCATTTT. Amino acids: CASRTTGYSNQPQHF.

J is TRBJ2-7 and V is TRBV20-1, with D maybe TRBD1 (5 bases). The CDR3 contains 11 residues. V was clipped by 3 bases and J by 7 bases, with 10 bases between them. From germline, CDR1 is DFQATT and CDR2 SNEGSKA (reference sequence). CDR3 coding DNA: TGCAGTGCTAGGGAGACAGTTGAGCAGTACTTC. Protein sequence: CSARETVEQYF.

V and J are TRBV25-1 and TRBJ2-5; 9 bases map to TRBD2. The V gene's germline CDR1 is MGHDK and CDR2 SYGVNS. V gave up 5 bases and J gave up 5 bases; unmatched junction bases: 6. The CDR3 totals 14 residues. CDR3 loop: CASSRAGGGETQYF. CDR3 coding DNA: TGTGCCAGCAGTAGAGCGGGGGGCGGGGAGACCCAGTACTTC.

This CDR3 reads CASSLIAGTENTEAFF. CDR3 nucleotides: TGCGCCAGCAGCTTGATAGCCGGGACAGAAAACACTGAAGCTTTCTTT. The chain uses TRBV5-1 and TRBJ1-1, with TRBD1 matching over 7 bases. Germline loops: CDR1 SGHRS, CDR2 YFSETQ. J lost 2 bases, V lost 1 base, and 8 bases had no gene match. The CDR3 is 16 residues long.

This clone was seen only once. V usage is TRBV19 and J usage is TRBJ1-1; D is uncertain. The V end was cut by 1 base, the J end by 2 bases, with 5 bases between. Germline-derived CDR1 and CDR2 are LNHDA and SQIVND (reference sequence). The CDR3 runs 13 residues. The CDR3 here is CASSIGSNTEAFF. The CDR3 region has the DNA TGTGCCAGTAGTATAGGCAGTAACACTGAAGCTTTCTTT.

There are a few counts of this clone. The rearrangement uses TRBV30 and TRBJ1-5; D not resolved. From germline, CDR1 is GTSNPN and CDR2 SVGIG (reference sequence). Trimming removed 3 bases from V and 7 bases from J, with 13 bases in between. The CDR3 is 13 amino acids. CDR3 loop: CAWSLNFGQPQHF. For the CDR3, the DNA is TGTGCCTGGAGCCTAAACTTCGGGCAGCCCCAGCATTTT.

The gene calls are TRBV7-2 and TRBJ2-7; D is uncertain. The CDR3 contains 15 residues. V was trimmed by 4 bases and J by 0 bases, leaving 13 bases between them. The V gene's germline CDR1 is SGHTA and CDR2 FQGNSA. The CDR3 reads CASSSSADPSYEQYF. In DNA form, the CDR3 reads TGTGCCAGCAGCTCCAGCGCCGATCCCTCCTACGAGCAGTACTTC.